The 3 T cell receptor beta chains in this list originate from one sample, sequenced in a study of HIV-infected patients and healthy controls. TCRdb processed the 5' RACE reads anew with MiXCR; each CDR3 protein has one entry. Found here are about 67,000 distinct CDR3 sequences, around 16% of them singletons; the top ten hold 4.5% to 7%. The sequenced sample was CD4+ T cells from blood. These receptors were obtained from a human donor in good health.

The genes are TRBV20-1 and TRBJ2-3; 10 bases fit TRBD2. V lost 6 bases to trimming and J lost 1 base; unmatched junction nucleotides: 10. Germline values: CDR1 DFQATT, CDR2 SNEGSKA (reference sequence). CDR3 length equals 16 residues. CDR3 nucleotide sequence: TGCAGTGCCCGGGTGCTAGCGGGGGAAGGCACAGATACGCAGTATTTT. Protein sequence: CSARVLAGEGTDTQYF.

The rearrangement links TRBV18 to TRBJ1-2, with 8 bases that match TRBD1. Trimming at V came to 3 bases and at J to 8 bases, leaving 5 bases not matched to a gene. This CDR3 spans 13 amino acids. Germline V gene data show CDR1 as KGHSH and CDR2 as LQKENI. The CDR3 protein is CASSPQQGEGYTF. CDR3 sequence (DNA): TGTGCCAGCTCACCCCAACAGGGGGAAGGCTACACCTTC.

This clonotype came up a few times. The J gene is TRBJ2-3, the V gene TRBV3-1; D may be TRBD1 or TRBD2 (6 bases each). The CDR3 is 16 amino acids. Germline loops: CDR1 LGHDT, CDR2 YNNKEL (reference sequence). With 4 bases removed from V and 0 bases from J, the gap between germline ends came to 14 bases. The chain's CDR3 is CASSLRGTFSTDTQYF. The CDR3 region has the DNA TGTGCCAGCAGCCTCCGGGGGACATTCAGCACAGATACGCAGTATTTT.